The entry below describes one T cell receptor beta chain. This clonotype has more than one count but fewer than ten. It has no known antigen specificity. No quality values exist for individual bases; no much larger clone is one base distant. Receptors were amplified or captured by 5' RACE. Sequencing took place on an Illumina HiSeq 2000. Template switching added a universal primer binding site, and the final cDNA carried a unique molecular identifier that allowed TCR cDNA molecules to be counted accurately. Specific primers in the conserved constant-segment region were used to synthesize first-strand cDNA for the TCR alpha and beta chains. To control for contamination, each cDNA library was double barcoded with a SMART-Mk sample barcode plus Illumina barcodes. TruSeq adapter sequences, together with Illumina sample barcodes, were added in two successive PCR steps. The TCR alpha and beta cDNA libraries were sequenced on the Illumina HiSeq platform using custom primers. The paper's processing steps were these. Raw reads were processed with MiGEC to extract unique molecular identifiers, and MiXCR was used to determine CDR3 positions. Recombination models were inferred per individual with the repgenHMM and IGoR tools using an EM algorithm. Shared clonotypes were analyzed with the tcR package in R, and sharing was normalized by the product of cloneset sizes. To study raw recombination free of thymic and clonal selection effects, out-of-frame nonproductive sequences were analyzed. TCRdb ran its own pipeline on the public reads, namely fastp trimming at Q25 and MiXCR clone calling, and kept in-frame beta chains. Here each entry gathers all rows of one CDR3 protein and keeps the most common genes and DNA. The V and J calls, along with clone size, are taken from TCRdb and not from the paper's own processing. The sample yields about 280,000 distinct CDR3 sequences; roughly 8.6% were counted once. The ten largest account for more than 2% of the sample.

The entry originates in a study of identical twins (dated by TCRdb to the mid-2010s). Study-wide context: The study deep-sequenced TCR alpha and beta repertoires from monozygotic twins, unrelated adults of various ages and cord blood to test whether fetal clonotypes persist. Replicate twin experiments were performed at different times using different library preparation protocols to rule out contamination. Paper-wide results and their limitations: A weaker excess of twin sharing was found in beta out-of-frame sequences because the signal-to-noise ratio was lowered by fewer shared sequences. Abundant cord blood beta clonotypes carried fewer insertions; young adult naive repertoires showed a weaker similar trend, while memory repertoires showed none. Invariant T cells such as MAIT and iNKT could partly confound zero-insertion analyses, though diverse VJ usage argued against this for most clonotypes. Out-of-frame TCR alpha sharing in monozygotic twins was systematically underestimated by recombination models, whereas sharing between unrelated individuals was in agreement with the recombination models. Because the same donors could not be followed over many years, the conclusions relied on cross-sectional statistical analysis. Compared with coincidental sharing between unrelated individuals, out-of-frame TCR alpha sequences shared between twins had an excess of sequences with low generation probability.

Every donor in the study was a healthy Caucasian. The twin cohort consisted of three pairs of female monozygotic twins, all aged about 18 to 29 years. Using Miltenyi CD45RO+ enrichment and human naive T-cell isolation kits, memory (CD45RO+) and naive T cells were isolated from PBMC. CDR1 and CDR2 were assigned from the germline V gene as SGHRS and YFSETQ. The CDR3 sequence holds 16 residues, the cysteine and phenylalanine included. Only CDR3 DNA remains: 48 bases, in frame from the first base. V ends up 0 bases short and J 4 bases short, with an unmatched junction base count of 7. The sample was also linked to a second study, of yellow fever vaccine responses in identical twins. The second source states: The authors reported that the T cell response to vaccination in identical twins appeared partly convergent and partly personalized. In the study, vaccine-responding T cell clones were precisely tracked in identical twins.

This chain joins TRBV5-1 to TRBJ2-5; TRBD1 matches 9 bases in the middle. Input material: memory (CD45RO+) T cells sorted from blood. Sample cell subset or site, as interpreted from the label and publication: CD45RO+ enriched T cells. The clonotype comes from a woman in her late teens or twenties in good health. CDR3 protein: CASSLGGQGHGETQYF. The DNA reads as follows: TGCGCCAGCAGCTTGGGGGGACAGGGTCACGGAGAGACCCAGTACTTC.